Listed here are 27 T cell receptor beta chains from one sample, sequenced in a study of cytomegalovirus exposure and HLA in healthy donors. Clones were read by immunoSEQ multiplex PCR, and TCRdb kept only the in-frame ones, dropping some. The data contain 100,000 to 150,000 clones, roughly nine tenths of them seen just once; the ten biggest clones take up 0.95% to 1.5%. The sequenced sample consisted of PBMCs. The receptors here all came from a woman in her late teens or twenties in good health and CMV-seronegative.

CDR3 bases: TGTGCCAGCAGTTTAACGGCGGGGGACACTGAAGCTTTCTTT. This codes for CASSLTAGDTEAFF. The rearrangement uses TRBV27 and TRBJ1-1, with D possibly matching TRBD1 (5 bases). CDR1 is MNHEY and CDR2 is SMNVEV in the germline V gene (reference sequence). The CDR3 has 14 residues. Trimming shortened V by 2 bases and J by 3 bases, and 10 bases separated the two germline ends.

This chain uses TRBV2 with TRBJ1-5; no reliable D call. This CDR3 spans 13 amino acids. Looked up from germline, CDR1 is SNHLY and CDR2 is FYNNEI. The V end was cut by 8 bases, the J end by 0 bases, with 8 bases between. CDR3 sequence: CASERDSNQPQHF. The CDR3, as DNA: TGTGCCAGCGAACGGGATAGCAATCAGCCCCAGCATTTT.

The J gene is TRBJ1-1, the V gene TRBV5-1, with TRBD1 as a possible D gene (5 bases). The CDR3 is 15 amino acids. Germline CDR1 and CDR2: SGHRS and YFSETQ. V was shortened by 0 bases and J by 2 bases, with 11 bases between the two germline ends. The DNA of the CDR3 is TGCGCCAGCAGCTTGGATGGGAGGGGTAACACTGAAGCTTTCTTT. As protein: CASSLDGRGNTEAFF.

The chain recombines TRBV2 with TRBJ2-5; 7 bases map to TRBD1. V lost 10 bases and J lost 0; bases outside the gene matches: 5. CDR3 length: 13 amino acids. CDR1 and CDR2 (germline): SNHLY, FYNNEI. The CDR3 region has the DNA TGTGCCAACCTAGGACAGGACCAAGAGACCCAGTACTTC. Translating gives CANLGQDQETQYF.

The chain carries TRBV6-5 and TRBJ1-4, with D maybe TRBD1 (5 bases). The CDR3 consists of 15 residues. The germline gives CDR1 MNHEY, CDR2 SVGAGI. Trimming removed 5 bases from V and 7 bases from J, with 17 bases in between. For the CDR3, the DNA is TGTGCCAGCAGTCACCCCAGGGATTTAACTGAAAAACTGTTTTTT. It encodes CASSHPRDLTEKLFF.

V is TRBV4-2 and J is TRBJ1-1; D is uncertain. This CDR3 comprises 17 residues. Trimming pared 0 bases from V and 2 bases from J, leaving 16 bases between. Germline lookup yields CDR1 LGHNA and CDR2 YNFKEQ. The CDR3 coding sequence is TGTGCCAGCAGCCAAGATCTTCTCCCAGTGGTTAACACTGAAGCTTTCTTT. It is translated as CASSQDLLPVVNTEAFF.

CDR3 in amino acids: CASRRPKPGNTEAFF. The CDR3 bases are TGTGCCAGCAGGCGCCCCAAACCCGGTAACACTGAAGCTTTCTTT. This rearrangement joins TRBV2 to TRBJ1-1; the D is unclear. CDR3 length equals 15 residues. Trimming shortened V by 6 bases and J by 2 bases, and 16 bases separated the two germline ends. Germline-derived CDR1 and CDR2 are SNHLY and FYNNEI.

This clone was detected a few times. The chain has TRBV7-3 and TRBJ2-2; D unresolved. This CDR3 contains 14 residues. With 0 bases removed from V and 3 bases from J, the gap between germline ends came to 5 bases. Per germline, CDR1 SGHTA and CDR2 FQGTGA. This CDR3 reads CASSLTRDTGELFF. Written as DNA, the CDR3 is TGTGCCAGCAGCTTAACCCGAGACACCGGGGAGCTGTTTTTT.

The CDR3 region has the DNA TGCGCCAGCAGTGGAGGGTTTACCTCCAATGAGCAGTTCTTC. Translating it yields CASSGGFTSNEQFF. The rearrangement links TRBV10-1 to TRBJ2-1, with D perhaps matching TRBD2 (5 bases). V was clipped by 4 bases and J by 6 bases, with 13 bases between them. The V gene's germline CDR1 is WNHNN and CDR2 SYGVQD (reference sequence). This CDR3 has 14 amino acids.

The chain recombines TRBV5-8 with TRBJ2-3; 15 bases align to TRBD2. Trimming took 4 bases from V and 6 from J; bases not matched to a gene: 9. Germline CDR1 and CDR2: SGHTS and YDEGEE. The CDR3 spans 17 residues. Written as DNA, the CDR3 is TGTGCCAGCAGCGCAGGGACTAGCGGGGGGCAGCGGGATACGCAGTATTTT. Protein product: CASSAGTSGGQRDTQYF.

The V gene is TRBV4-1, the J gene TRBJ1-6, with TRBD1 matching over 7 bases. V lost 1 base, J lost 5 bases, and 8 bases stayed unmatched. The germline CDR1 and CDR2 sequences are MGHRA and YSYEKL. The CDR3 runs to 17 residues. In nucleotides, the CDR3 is TGCGCCAGCAGCCAAGTAAGGGGGCTGAGGAATAATTCACCCCTCCACTTT. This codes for CASSQVRGLRNNSPLHF.

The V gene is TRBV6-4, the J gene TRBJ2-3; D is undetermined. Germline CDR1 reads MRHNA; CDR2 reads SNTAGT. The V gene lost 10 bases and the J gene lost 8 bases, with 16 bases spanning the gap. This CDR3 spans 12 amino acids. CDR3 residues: CATKRPGGTQYF. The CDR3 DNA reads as TGTGCCACTAAACGGCCCGGCGGTACGCAGTATTTT.

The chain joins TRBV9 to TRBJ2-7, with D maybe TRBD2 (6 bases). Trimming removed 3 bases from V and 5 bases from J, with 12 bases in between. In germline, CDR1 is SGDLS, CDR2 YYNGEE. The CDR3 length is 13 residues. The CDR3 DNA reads TGTGCCAGCAGCGCCTCCGGGACTCACGAGCAGTACTTC. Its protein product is CASSASGTHEQYF.

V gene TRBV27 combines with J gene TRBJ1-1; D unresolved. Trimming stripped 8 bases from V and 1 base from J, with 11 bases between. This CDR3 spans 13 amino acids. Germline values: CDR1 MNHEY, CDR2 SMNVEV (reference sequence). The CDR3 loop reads CASGVGGNTEAFF. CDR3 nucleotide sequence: TGTGCCAGCGGTGTTGGCGGGAACACTGAAGCTTTCTTT.

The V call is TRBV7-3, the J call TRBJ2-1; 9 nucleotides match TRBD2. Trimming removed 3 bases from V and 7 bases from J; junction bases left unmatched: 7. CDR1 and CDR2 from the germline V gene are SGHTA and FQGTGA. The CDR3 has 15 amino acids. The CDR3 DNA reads TGTGCCAGCAGCTTTTCGAGGACTAGCGTAAATGAGCAGTTCTTC. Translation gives CASSFSRTSVNEQFF. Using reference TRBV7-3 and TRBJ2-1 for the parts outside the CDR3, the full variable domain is GAGVSQTPSNKVTEKGKYVELRCDPISGHTALYWYRQSLGQGPEFLIYFQGTGAADDSGLPNDRFFAVRPEGSVSTLKIQRTERGDSAVYLCASSFSRTSVNEQFFGPGTRLTVL.

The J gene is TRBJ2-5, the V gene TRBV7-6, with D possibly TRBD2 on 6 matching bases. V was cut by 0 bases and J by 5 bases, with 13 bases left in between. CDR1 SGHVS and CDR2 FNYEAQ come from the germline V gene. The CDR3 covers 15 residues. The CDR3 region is CASSLAAGTFETQYF. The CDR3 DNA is TGTGCCAGCAGCTTAGCGGCCGGGACTTTTGAGACCCAGTACTTC.

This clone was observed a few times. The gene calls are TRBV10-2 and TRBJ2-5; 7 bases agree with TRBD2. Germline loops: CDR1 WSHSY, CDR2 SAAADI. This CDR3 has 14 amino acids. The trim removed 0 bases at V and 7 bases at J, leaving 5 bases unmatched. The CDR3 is CASSESGLVGTQYF. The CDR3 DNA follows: TGCGCCAGCAGTGAGTCCGGACTAGTTGGGACCCAGTACTTC.

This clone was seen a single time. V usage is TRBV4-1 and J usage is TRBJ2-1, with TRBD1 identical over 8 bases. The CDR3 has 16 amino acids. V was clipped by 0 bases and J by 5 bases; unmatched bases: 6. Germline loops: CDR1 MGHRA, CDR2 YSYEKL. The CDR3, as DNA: TGCGCCAGCAGCCAAGATTACCAGGGGGCCCACAATGAGCAGTTCTTC. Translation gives CASSQDYQGAHNEQFF.

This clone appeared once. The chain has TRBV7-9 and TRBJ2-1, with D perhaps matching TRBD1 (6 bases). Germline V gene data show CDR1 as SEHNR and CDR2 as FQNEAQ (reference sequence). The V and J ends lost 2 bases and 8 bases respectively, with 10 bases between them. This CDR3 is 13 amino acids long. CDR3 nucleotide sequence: TGTGCCAGCAGCTTACCAGGGGTTGATGAGCAGTTCTTC. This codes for CASSLPGVDEQFF.

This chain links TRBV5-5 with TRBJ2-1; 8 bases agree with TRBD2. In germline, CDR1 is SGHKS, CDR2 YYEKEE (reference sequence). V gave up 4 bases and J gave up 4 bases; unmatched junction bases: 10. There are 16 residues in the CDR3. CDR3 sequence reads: CASSRTSAGVYNEQFF. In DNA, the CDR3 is TGTGCCAGCAGCCGCACTTCAGCGGGGGTATACAATGAGCAGTTCTTC.

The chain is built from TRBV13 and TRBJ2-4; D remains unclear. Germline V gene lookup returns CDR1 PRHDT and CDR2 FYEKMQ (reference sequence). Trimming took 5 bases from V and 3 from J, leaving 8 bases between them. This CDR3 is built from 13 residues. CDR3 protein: CASSPPSKNIQYF. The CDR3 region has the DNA TGTGCCAGCAGCCCCCCCAGCAAAAACATTCAGTACTTC.

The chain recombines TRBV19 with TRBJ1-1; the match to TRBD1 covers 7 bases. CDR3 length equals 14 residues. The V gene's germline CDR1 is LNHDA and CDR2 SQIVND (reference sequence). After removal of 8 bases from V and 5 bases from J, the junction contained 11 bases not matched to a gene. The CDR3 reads CASRRGPGGTEAFF. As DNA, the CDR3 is TGTGCCAGTCGCCGGGGACCAGGGGGGACTGAAGCTTTCTTT.

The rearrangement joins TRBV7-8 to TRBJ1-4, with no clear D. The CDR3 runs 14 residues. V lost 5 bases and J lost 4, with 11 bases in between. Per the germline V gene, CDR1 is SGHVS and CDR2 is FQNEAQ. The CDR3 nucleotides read TGTGCCAGCAGCGGGTCGGACTATAATGAAAAACTGTTTTTT. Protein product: CASSGSDYNEKLFF. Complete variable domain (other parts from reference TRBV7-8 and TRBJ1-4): GAGVSQSPRYKVAKRGQDVALRCDPISGHVSLFWYQQALGQGPEFLTYFQNEAQLDKSGLPSDRFFAERPEGSVSTLKIQRTQQEDSAVYLCASSGSDYNEKLFFGSGTQLSVL.

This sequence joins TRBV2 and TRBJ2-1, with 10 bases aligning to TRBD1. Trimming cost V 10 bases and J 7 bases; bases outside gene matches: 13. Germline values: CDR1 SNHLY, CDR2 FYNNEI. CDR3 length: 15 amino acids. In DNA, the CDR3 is TGTGCCACCAGACAGGGGGCCCCATCTACTAATGAGCAGTTCTTC. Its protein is CATRQGAPSTNEQFF.

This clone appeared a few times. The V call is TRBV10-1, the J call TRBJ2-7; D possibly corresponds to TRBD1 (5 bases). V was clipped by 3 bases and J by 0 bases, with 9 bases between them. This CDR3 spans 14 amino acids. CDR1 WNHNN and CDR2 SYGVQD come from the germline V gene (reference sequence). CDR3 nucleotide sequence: TGCGCCAGCAGTGATACAGGATTCTCCTACGAGCAGTACTTC. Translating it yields CASSDTGFSYEQYF.

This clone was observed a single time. The CDR3 coding sequence is TGTGCCAGCAGCCACGGACAGGGGGCATATAATTCACCCCTCCACTTT. Its translation: CASSHGQGAYNSPLHF. This sequence joins TRBV5-4 and TRBJ1-6; TRBD1 matches at 11 bases. Trimming cost V 4 bases and J 4 bases; bases outside gene matches: 4. Per germline, CDR1 SGHNT and CDR2 YYREEE (reference sequence). The CDR3 length is 16 residues. The full variable domain, completed using reference TRBV5-4 and TRBJ1-6, is ETGVTQSPTHLIKTRGQQVTLRCSSQSGHNTVSWYQQALGQGPQFIFQYYREEENGRGNFPPRFSGLQFPNYSSELNVNALELDDSALYLCASSHGQGAYNSPLHFGNGTRLTVT.

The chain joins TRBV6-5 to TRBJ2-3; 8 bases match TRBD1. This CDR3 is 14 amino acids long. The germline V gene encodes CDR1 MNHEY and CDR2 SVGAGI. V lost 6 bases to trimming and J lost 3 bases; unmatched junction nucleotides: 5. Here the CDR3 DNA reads TGTGCCAGCAGAGCAGGGGGCGCGACAGATACGCAGTATTTT. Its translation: CASRAGGATDTQYF.